This T cell receptor (beta chain) was sequenced during a study of blood T cell repertoires in COVID-19. Study-wide context: The origin of the acute and convalescent COVID-19 samples was the United States, Italy and Spain. PBMCs, B-cell-depleted T cells, or T cells provided the cDNA or gDNA that made up the material.

As processed by the authors: Amplification with reference gene primers provided the estimates of nucleated cell counts. Sequenced by immunoSEQ multiplex PCR; TCRdb stores in-frame clones only, minus some. V, J and clone size derive from that table, while D and trimming were established from the DNA sequence. The repertoire holds tens of thousands of clones, roughly 90% seen once, with about 9.5% in the top ten. Unmatched junction bases numbered 8, after V lost 5 bases and J lost 8 bases. Germline CDR1 reads LGHDT; CDR2 reads YNNKEL (reference sequence). The CDR3 is 14 residues long. The origin of this receptor is a human donor with acute or convalescent COVID-19. The donor label of this sample is uncertain. Sequencing used peripheral blood. This sequence joins TRBV3-1 (or the pseudogene TRBV3-2) and TRBJ1-4; 7 bases map to TRBD1. CDR3 sequence: CASSTRQGREKLFF. CDR3 nucleotide sequence: TGTGCCAGCAGCACCCGACAGGGACGAGAAAAACTGTTTTTT.